The 28 T cell receptor beta chains listed next were all sequenced from one sample in a study of T-cell memory formation after mild COVID-19. TCRdb itself ran the 5' RACE reads through MiXCR, one entry per CDR3 protein. The sample comprises 200,000 to 250,000 distinct CDR3 sequences, 9.5% to 10% of which are singletons, and roughly 3.5% rests with the top ten. The sequenced material came from PBMCs or a T cell subset sorted from them (not recorded which). These receptors all stem from a man in his late teens or twenties who had mild COVID-19 (a few samples of this study predate the infection). Cell type and time point are not known.

Ten or more counts support this clonotype. The chain carries TRBV5-6 and TRBJ1-1; D is possibly TRBD1 (6 bases). The CDR3 consists of 13 residues. The germline V gene encodes CDR1 SGHDT and CDR2 YYEEEE. V was trimmed by 4 bases and J by 4 bases, leaving 11 bases between them. The CDR3 reads CASSRRGGTEAFF. CDR3 coding DNA: TGTGCCAGCAGCCGTCGAGGGGGCACTGAAGCTTTCTTT.

The rearrangement uses TRBV6-1 and TRBJ1-6, with D possibly being TRBD1 (5 bases). The CDR3 covers 14 residues. Trimming pared 4 bases from V and 9 bases from J, leaving 13 bases between. CDR1 and CDR2 (germline): MNHNS, SASEGT. This CDR3 is CASSAGGGGSPLHF. The CDR3 nucleotides read TGTGCCAGCAGTGCCGGGGGAGGAGGTTCACCCCTCCACTTT.

V and J are TRBV6-5 and TRBJ1-1; D call uncertain. V was shortened by 0 bases and J by 1 base, with 12 bases between the two germline ends. The CDR3 length is 16 residues. CDR1 and CDR2 from the germline V gene are MNHEY and SVGAGI. This chain's CDR3 is CASSYSPGGWNTEAFF. In DNA, the CDR3 is TGTGCCAGCAGTTACTCTCCCGGAGGGTGGAACACTGAAGCTTTCTTT.

Only a few counts were recorded for this clonotype. This sequence joins TRBV4-1 and TRBJ1-5; possible D gene TRBD1, 5 bases. This CDR3 contains 14 residues. The ends were cut back, 7 bases at V and 7 bases at J, with 17 bases in the middle. Germline loops: CDR1 MGHRA, CDR2 YSYEKL. CDR3 sequence: CASTQGPSRQPQHF. The CDR3 nucleotides read TGCGCCAGCACTCAGGGCCCTTCCAGGCAGCCCCAGCATTTT.

The chain recombines TRBV12-3 or TRBV12-4 with TRBJ1-1; weak D call: TRBD1 (6 bases). Trimming left V 6 bases short and J 7 bases short, with 21 bases between. This CDR3 has 15 residues. CDR3 residues: CASSLSGTKGVEAFF. The CDR3 DNA reads as TGTGCCAGCAGCCTTTCCGGGACAAAAGGAGTTGAAGCTTTCTTT.

This clonotype turned up a few times. V usage is TRBV6-2 or TRBV6-3 and J usage is TRBJ1-6, with 7 bases fitting TRBD1. The CDR3 totals 13 residues. Germline V gives CDR1 MNHEY, CDR2 SVGEGT. The ends lost 2 bases at V and 10 bases at J; junction bases unmatched: 2. CDR3 sequence (DNA): TGTGCCAGCAGTTACAGGGGGCGGTCACCCCTCCACTTT. Translation: CASSYRGRSPLHF.

This clonotype was seen ten or more times. This chain links TRBV18 with TRBJ2-3; unclear D gene. Germline V gene lookup returns CDR1 KGHSH and CDR2 LQKENI. The V end was cut by 3 bases, the J end by 6 bases, with 10 bases between. CDR3 size: 13 residues. Here the CDR3 reads CASSPLRSDTQYF. CDR3 sequence (DNA): TGTGCCAGCTCACCTCTCCGATCCGATACGCAGTATTTT.

The V gene is TRBV9, the J gene TRBJ1-6; a weak D match, TRBD1 (5 bases). V lost 1 base and J 11 bases, leaving 19 bases between the germline ends. The CDR3 is made up of 16 amino acids. Germline V CDR1 and CDR2: SGDLS, YYNGEE. DNA for the CDR3: TGTGCCAGCAGCGTATCACCAGACAGCGACGTAACACCCCTCCACTTT. Its protein is CASSVSPDSDVTPLHF.

The J gene is TRBJ2-3, the V gene TRBV5-4; no definite D call. Germline CDR1 is SGHNT and CDR2 is YYREEE (reference sequence). V was pared by 2 bases and J by 0 bases, with 13 bases between. This CDR3 has 16 amino acids. CDR3 loop: CASSLQKAPSTDTQYF. The CDR3 DNA follows: TGTGCCAGCAGCTTACAGAAAGCCCCTAGCACAGATACGCAGTATTTT.

V and J are TRBV29-1 and TRBJ2-1; 10 bases are a match to TRBD2. V lost 6 bases, J lost 0 bases, and 8 bases stayed unmatched. Germline V gene sequence: CDR1 SQVTM, CDR2 ANQGSEA. There are 16 residues in the CDR3. DNA of the CDR3: TGCAGCGTCTCGAGCGGGGGGGCTTCCTCCTACAATGAGCAGTTCTTC. The encoded protein is CSVSSGGASSYNEQFF.

A few counts support this clonotype. The chain uses TRBV5-6 and TRBJ2-3; 8 bases align to TRBD2. The CDR3 runs 17 residues. With V trimmed by 0 bases and J by 2 bases, 8 bases remained unmatched. CDR1 SGHDT and CDR2 YYEEEE come from the germline V gene. For the CDR3, the DNA is TGTGCCAGCAGCTTGGCCGGGAGGGGCTACTACACAGATACGCAGTATTTT. Translation: CASSLAGRGYYTDTQYF.

The table lists this clonotype with many counts. The chain's CDR3 is CASTYWGSGANVLTF. DNA for the CDR3: TGTGCCAGCACCTATTGGGGGTCTGGGGCCAACGTCCTGACTTTC. V is TRBV7-2 and J is TRBJ2-6, with D perhaps being TRBD1 or TRBD2 (5 bases each). CDR3 length: 15 amino acids. Trimming pared 7 bases from V and 1 base from J, leaving 11 bases between. Germline loops: CDR1 SGHTA, CDR2 FQGNSA. Filled out from reference TRBV7-2 and TRBJ2-6, the complete variable domain reads GAGVSQSPSNKVTEKGKDVELRCDPISGHTALYWYRQSLGQGLEFLIYFQGNSAPDKSGLPSDRFSAERTGGSVSTLTIQRTQQEDSAVYLCASTYWGSGANVLTFGAGSRLTVL.

This chain links TRBV4-2 with TRBJ1-1; 8 nucleotides match TRBD1. Trimming at V came to 4 bases and at J to 7 bases, leaving 11 bases not matched to a gene. The germline V gene has CDR1 LGHNA and CDR2 YNFKEQ. The CDR3 has 15 amino acids. In DNA form, the CDR3 reads TGTGCCAGCAGCCGGTACTCCGGACAGGGAGGTGAAGCTTTCTTT. Protein: CASSRYSGQGGEAFF.

The chain employs TRBV7-6 and TRBJ2-1, with D unresolved. The CDR3 spans 15 residues. V was trimmed by 5 bases and J by 3 bases, leaving 14 bases between them. CDR1 and CDR2 from the germline V gene are SGHVS and FNYEAQ. The CDR3 here is CASSPGLPLYNEQFF. DNA for the CDR3: TGTGCCAGCAGCCCTGGGCTCCCCCTCTACAATGAGCAGTTCTTC.

The rearrangement uses TRBV9 and TRBJ1-5, with D tentatively TRBD1 (5 bases). Looked up from germline, CDR1 is SGDLS and CDR2 is YYNGEE. V lost 6 bases and J lost 5, with 15 bases in between. The CDR3 covers 14 residues. CDR3 DNA: TGTGCCAGCACCAAGGGACCGGGCCATCAGCCCCAGCATTTT. Its protein is CASTKGPGHQPQHF.

The gene calls are TRBV12-3 or TRBV12-4 and TRBJ1-2; D gene uncertain. Deletions cut 1 base from V and 3 bases from J, with 3 bases between. The CDR3 is 12 amino acids. The CDR3 DNA is TGTGCCAGCAGTTTAGGCTACTATGGCTACACCTTC. Translating it yields CASSLGYYGYTF.

This chain uses TRBV5-6 with TRBJ1-5; TRBD1 matches 7 bases. Per germline, CDR1 SGHDT and CDR2 YYEEEE. The CDR3 runs 17 residues. J was trimmed by 0 bases and V by 4 bases; bases with no gene match: 10. Here the CDR3 reads CASSPPRTGHSNQPQHF. DNA for the CDR3: TGTGCCAGCAGCCCCCCCCGGACAGGACATAGCAATCAGCCCCAGCATTTT.

CDR3 sequence (DNA): TGTGCCAGCAGTGTAAACACTGAAGCTTTCTTT. Translating it yields CASSVNTEAFF. The chain couples TRBV27 to TRBJ1-1; D remains unclear. CDR1 MNHEY and CDR2 SMNVEV come from the germline V gene (reference sequence). The CDR3 extends over 11 amino acids. Trimming removed 5 bases from V and 2 bases from J, with 3 bases in between.

The chain employs TRBV2 and TRBJ2-5; D is undetermined. CDR3 length equals 12 residues. V was trimmed by 8 bases and J by 0 bases, leaving 7 bases between them. Germline CDR1 and CDR2: SNHLY and FYNNEI. The CDR3 loop reads CASCHDQETQYF. In nucleotides, the CDR3 is TGTGCCAGCTGCCATGACCAAGAGACCCAGTACTTC.

This chain uses TRBV19 with TRBJ2-7; D gene unclear. CDR3 length: 10 residues. In germline, CDR1 is LNHDA, CDR2 SQIVND (reference sequence). Trimming removed 8 bases at V and 2 bases at J, with 4 bases between. CDR3 DNA sequence: TGTGCCAGTGGAACCTACGAGCAGTACGTC. The encoded protein is CASGTYEQYV.

The V and J genes are TRBV3-1 and TRBJ1-2; D unclear. V was shortened by 8 bases and J by 4 bases, with 14 bases between the two germline ends. This CDR3 contains 13 residues. The germline gives CDR1 LGHDT, CDR2 YNNKEL (reference sequence). As DNA, the CDR3 is TGTGCCAGCGCCGGTGCGGGCGTCTATGGCTACACCTTC. It encodes CASAGAGVYGYTF.

The chain uses TRBV6-1 and TRBJ1-5, with a possible D match to TRBD1 (6 bases). Trimming took 4 bases from V and 5 from J, leaving 12 bases between them. This CDR3 region has 14 residues. Germline V CDR1 and CDR2: MNHNS, SASEGT. In DNA, the CDR3 is TGTGCCAGCAGTGCCCAGGGGTACTATCAGCCCCAGCATTTT. This gives the protein CASSAQGYYQPQHF.

This clonotype has ten or more counts. The chain joins TRBV6-5 to TRBJ1-1, with D hard to call. This CDR3 contains 15 residues. Trimming left V 2 bases short and J 3 bases short, with 13 bases between. CDR1 MNHEY and CDR2 SVGAGI come from the germline V gene. The CDR3 loop is CASSYGGGGDTEAFF. Written as DNA, the CDR3 is TGTGCCAGCAGTTACGGAGGCGGTGGGGACACTGAAGCTTTCTTT.

This clonotype was counted ten times or more. This sequence joins TRBV5-6 and TRBJ2-1, with D possibly matching TRBD2 (6 bases). Trimming shortened V by 1 base and J by 5 bases, and 16 bases separated the two germline ends. The germline gives CDR1 SGHDT, CDR2 YYEEEE. This CDR3 has 16 amino acids. The CDR3 nucleotides are TGTGCCAGCAGCTTGTGGGCAGCGGGCCCTAACAATGAGCAGTTCTTC. Encoded protein: CASSLWAAGPNNEQFF.

The rearrangement uses TRBV4-3 and TRBJ2-5; D not certain. Germline V gene lookup returns CDR1 LGHNA and CDR2 YSLEER. The V and J ends lost 0 bases and 3 bases respectively, with 11 bases between them. CDR3 length: 15 residues. The CDR3 loop is CASSQDPLTEETQYF. The CDR3, as DNA: TGCGCCAGCAGCCAAGATCCCTTGACGGAAGAGACCCAGTACTTC.

This clonotype was observed a few times. The chain combines TRBV27 with TRBJ2-3, with D perhaps TRBD2 (7 bases). Looked up from germline, CDR1 is MNHEY and CDR2 is SMNVEV (reference sequence). The CDR3 totals 16 residues. V was trimmed by 7 bases and J by 0 bases, leaving 17 bases between them. In nucleotides, the CDR3 is TGTGCCAGCACTCTAAGGGCGGGGGCTAGCACAGATACGCAGTATTTT. The encoded protein is CASTLRAGASTDTQYF.

The J gene is TRBJ2-5, the V gene TRBV6-1; D is perhaps TRBD1 (6 bases). Germline V CDR1 and CDR2: MNHNS, SASEGT. This CDR3 comprises 15 residues. V lost 0 bases and J 5 bases, leaving 13 bases between the germline ends. CDR3 DNA: TGTGCCAGCAGTGAAGCAGGGACAAGTCGCGAGACCCAGTACTTC. Translation: CASSEAGTSRETQYF.

The chain couples TRBV7-2 to TRBJ2-3; the D gene is possibly TRBD2 (7 bases). Trimming left V 5 bases short and J 2 bases short, with 17 bases between. The CDR3 totals 16 residues. Germline assignment: CDR1 SGHTA and CDR2 FQGNSA. The CDR3 coding sequence is TGTGCCAGCAGCACCCGCGGGGGCCTAACCACAGATACGCAGTATTTT. Translating gives CASSTRGGLTTDTQYF.